A selection of T cell receptor beta chains follows, all from one sample in a study of cytomegalovirus exposure and HLA in healthy donors. This table comes from immunoSEQ multiplex PCR, and its TCRdb copy is limited to in-frame clones, with some not included. The sample has under 80,000 clones, roughly 65% seen once; the top ten hold roughly 2.1%. The material sequenced was PBMCs. All receptors derive from a woman in her thirties in good health and CMV-seronegative. The CDR3 runs from the conserved cysteine through the conserved F or W.

16 | TRBV5-1 | CASSEQTGLTTYGYTF
14 | TRBV29-1 | CSVGDSRSGNTIYF
14 | TRBV7-9 | CASSKGQLNEKLFF
14 | TRBV11-3 | CASSSRASGNTIYF
15 | TRBV7-3 | CASSDGGGPTDTQYF
16 | TRBV7-9 | CASSAAGFSSYNEQFF
15 | TRBV6-1 | CASSVAATSTDTQYF
14 | TRBV11-2 | CASSSSVNSYEQYF
12 | TRBV7-2 | CASSSSTGEAFF
13 | TRBV10-2 | CASSAGVGQPQHF
13 | TRBV19 | CASSTQWGDEQFF
14 | TRBV28 | CASSFGLSGNTIYF
14 | TRBV6-5 | CASSRTSVTETQYF
16 | TRBV18 | CASSPPGLTYQETQYF
16 | TRBV19 | CASSIVRGVTNNEQFF
16 | TRBV7-7 | CASSKSGSSDTGELFF